This record covers a single T cell receptor (beta chain). The antigen remains unidentified. These data belong to a study of memory CD4+ T cells and cytomegalovirus serostatus. General study points: Of approximately 150 reported CMV TCRbeta sequences, some 67 were found in memory CD4+ repertoires.

Produced via immunoSEQ multiplex PCR; TCRdb's table is partial and in-frame only. The data show tens of thousands of clones, around 76% seen once. Single viable CD3+CD4+CD8-CD45RO+ cells were sorted as the memory CD4+ T cells. CDR1 LNHNV and CDR2 YYDKDF come from the germline V gene (reference sequence). This CDR3 spans 14 amino acids. J lost 5 bases, V lost 3 bases, and 4 bases had no gene match. The chain carries TRBV15 and TRBJ1-5, with 7 bases matching TRBD1. Sample: memory CD4+ T cells from blood. This receptor was identified in an adult in good health and CMV-seropositive. For the CDR3, the DNA is TGTGCCACCAGCAGGACAGGGAGGGATCAGCCCCAGCATTTT. This encodes CATSRTGRDQPQHF.